The clone carrying this T cell receptor beta chain appeared a few times. Its antigen is currently unknown. Germline V gene data show CDR1 as MNHEY and CDR2 as SVGAGI. The CDR3 runs 15 residues. Trimming took 2 bases from V and 2 from J; bases not matched to a gene: 5. This sample was taken from a study of regulatory T cells in long-lasting Graves disease. General study points: Examination was confined to peripheral blood, excluding thyroid tissue.

In building TCR beta libraries, iRepertoire HTBI primers were used together with Arm-PCR of CDR3 regions. TCRdb fed the multiplex PCR reads into MiXCR, producing one record per CDR3 protein. This table has almost 450,000 distinct CDR3 sequences, about 17% appearing once. Time point meaning: newly diagnosed GD, antithyroid drugs for less than 3 months. Making the TCR library involved RNA that had been extracted from PBMCs. The sample also formed part of further work on T cells in Graves' hyperthyroidism and ophthalmopathy.

The specimen was peripheral blood mononuclear cells (PBMCs), collected at new diagnosis, from a patient treated with antithyroid drugs. This clonotype was sampled from a woman aged 25 to 39 with Graves disease. V and J are TRBV6-5 and TRBJ2-7, with 8 bases identical to TRBD1. The CDR3, as DNA: TGTGCCAGCAGTTACACAGACAGGGGCGCCTACGAGCAGTACTTC. This encodes CASSYTDRGAYEQYF.